These 21 T cell receptor beta chains originate from one sample sequenced in a study of blood T cell repertoires in COVID-19. The protocol was immunoSEQ multiplex PCR, while the TCRdb copy is restricted to in-frame clones and leaves out a portion. The sample gives 150,000 to 200,000 clones, 70% to 85% of which show up once; about 20% is in the top ten. The sample was peripheral blood. The origin of the receptors is a woman at least 80 years old with acute or convalescent COVID-19.

V gene TRBV11-2 combines with J gene TRBJ2-3, with 13 nucleotides matching TRBD2. Germline CDR1 SGHAT, CDR2 FQNNGV. The CDR3 is 15 amino acids. V trimming: 3 bases; J trimming: 7 bases; junction bases outside the gene matches: 4. The CDR3 sequence is CASSLTSGRRYTQYF. The CDR3 DNA sequence: TGTGCCAGCAGCTTGACTAGCGGGAGGCGATATACGCAGTATTTT. Combining the CDR3 with reference TRBV11-2 and TRBJ2-3 gives the whole variable domain EAGVAQSPRYKIIEKRQSVAFWCNPISGHATLYWYQQILGQGPKLLIQFQNNGVVDDSQLPKDRFSAERLKGVDSTLKIQPAKLEDSAVYLCASSLTSGRRYTQYFGPGTRLTVL.

V gene TRBV2 combines with J gene TRBJ2-1; no clear D. The CDR3 is 11 residues long. Germline CDR1 is SNHLY and CDR2 is FYNNEI. With 5 bases removed from V and 5 bases from J, the gap between germline ends came to 4 bases. The CDR3 here is CASSYNNEQFF. The CDR3 region has the DNA TGTGCCAGCAGTTATAACAATGAGCAGTTCTTC.

V is TRBV7-9 and J is TRBJ1-5; D gene unclear. Trimming stripped 1 base from V and 0 bases from J, with 7 bases between. In germline, CDR1 is SEHNR, CDR2 FQNEAQ (reference sequence). CDR3 size: 15 residues. CDR3 loop: CASSLDGYSNQPQHF. The CDR3, as DNA: TGTGCCAGCAGCTTAGACGGTTATAGCAATCAGCCCCAGCATTTT. Combining the CDR3 with reference TRBV7-9 and TRBJ1-5 gives the whole variable domain DTGVSQNPRHKITKRGQNVTFRCDPISEHNRLYWYRQTLGQGPEFLTYFQNEAQLEKSRLLSDRFSAERPKGSFSTLEIQRTEQGDSAMYLCASSLDGYSNQPQHFGDGTRLSIL.

This clone was observed a single time. V gene TRBV11-2 combines with J gene TRBJ2-3; possibly TRBD2 for D (6 bases). Germline V lookup: CDR1 SGHAT, CDR2 FQNNGV. The CDR3 loop spans 15 amino acids. Trimming took 2 bases from V and 0 from J, leaving 9 bases between them. CDR3 residues: CASSLFSGSTDTQYF. The CDR3 bases are TGTGCCAGCAGCTTATTTAGCGGAAGCACAGATACGCAGTATTTT.

This chain uses TRBV7-9 with TRBJ2-1; D is perhaps TRBD1 (6 bases). Trimming pared 4 bases from V and 6 bases from J, leaving 10 bases between. The germline CDR1 and CDR2 sequences are SEHNR and FQNEAQ (reference sequence). This CDR3 is built from 13 residues. The CDR3: CASSWKQGNEQFF. In DNA form, the CDR3 reads TGTGCCAGCAGCTGGAAACAGGGCAATGAGCAGTTCTTC.

The chain uses TRBV7-9 and TRBJ2-6; tentatively, D is TRBD1 (6 bases). Trimming took 5 bases from V and 0 from J, leaving 20 bases between them. Germline-derived CDR1 and CDR2 are SEHNR and FQNEAQ (reference sequence). The CDR3 consists of 19 residues. CDR3 sequence (DNA): TGTGCCAGCAGCCCGCCGGGACAAGGAACTACCTCTGGGGCCAACGTCCTGACTTTC. Translation: CASSPPGQGTTSGANVLTF.

The V and J genes are TRBV10-3 and TRBJ1-5; possibly TRBD1 for D (5 bases). Germline V CDR1 and CDR2: ENHRY, SYGVKD. CDR3 length equals 15 residues. Deletions cut 0 bases from V and 10 bases from J, with 16 bases between. The CDR3 reads CAISESRLRDEPQHF. CDR3 nucleotide sequence: TGTGCCATCAGTGAGTCGAGGCTCAGGGATGAACCCCAGCATTTT.

The chain links TRBV18 to TRBJ1-2; 8 nucleotides match TRBD1. The CDR3 is 14 residues long. Unmatched junction bases numbered 3, after V lost 3 bases and J lost 3 bases. From germline, CDR1 is KGHSH and CDR2 LQKENI. CDR3 amino acids: CASSPYRGDYGYTF. The CDR3, as DNA: TGTGCCAGCTCACCCTACAGGGGGGACTATGGCTACACCTTC.

The rearrangement links TRBV27 to TRBJ1-2; 11 nucleotides align to TRBD1. The CDR3 sequence is 14 residues long. V lost 10 bases to trimming and J lost 6 bases; unmatched junction nucleotides: 10. Germline lookup yields CDR1 MNHEY and CDR2 SMNVEV (reference sequence). The CDR3 DNA reads as TGTGCCACCTTCGGGACAGGGGGTGGCCATGGCTACACCTTC. This translates into CATFGTGGGHGYTF.

The J gene is TRBJ2-1, the V gene TRBV6-1, with TRBD2 matching over 11 bases. V shed 3 bases, J shed 8 bases, and the junction held 6 bases outside the gene matches. Germline assignment: CDR1 MNHNS and CDR2 SASEGT. The CDR3 consists of 15 residues. The CDR3 is CASSEGLAARDEQFF. In nucleotides, the CDR3 is TGTGCCAGCAGTGAGGGACTAGCGGCCCGTGATGAGCAGTTCTTC.

This rearrangement joins TRBV15 to TRBJ1-3; D is possibly TRBD1 (6 bases). V gave up 6 bases and J gave up 12 bases, with 15 bases separating them. Per the germline V gene, CDR1 is LNHNV and CDR2 is YYDKDF (reference sequence). This CDR3 is 12 amino acids long. CDR3 in DNA: TGTGCCACCAGTACCGACAGGACCAGCATATATTTT. This sequence encodes CATSTDRTSIYF. The variable domain in full, with the rest retrieved from reference TRBV15 and TRBJ1-3, is DAMVIQNPRYQVTQFGKPVTLSCSQTLNHNVMYWYQQKSSQAPKLLFHYYDKDFNNEADTPDNFQSRRPNTSFCFLDIRSPGLGDTAMYLCATSTDRTSIYFGEGSWLTVV.

This clone was found a few times. This chain links TRBV4-3 with TRBJ1-2, with D perhaps TRBD1 (6 bases). The CDR3 runs 15 residues. The V end was cut by 0 bases, the J end by 1 base, with 9 bases between. CDR1 and CDR2 (germline): LGHNA, YSLEER. This CDR3 is CASSQDSGDNYGYTF. The CDR3 DNA reads as TGCGCCAGCAGCCAAGATTCAGGGGATAACTATGGCTACACCTTC.

The chain recombines TRBV5-8 with TRBJ1-5, with unresolved D. Trimming cost V 1 base and J 1 base, with 6 bases left between them. This CDR3 contains 14 residues. Germline CDR1 and CDR2: SGHTS and YDEGEE. CDR3 region: CASSLWQSNQPQHF. Written as DNA, the CDR3 is TGTGCCAGCAGCTTGTGGCAGAGCAATCAGCCCCAGCATTTT. The full variable domain, its missing parts supplied by reference TRBV5-8 and TRBJ1-5, is EAGVTQSPTHLIKTRGQQATLRCSPISGHTSVYWYQQALGLGLQFLLWYDEGEERNRGNFPPRFSGRQFPNYSSELNVNALELEDSALYLCASSLWQSNQPQHFGDGTRLSIL.

The sample holds one count of this clone. This chain uses TRBV19 with TRBJ1-2, with D tentatively TRBD1 (6 bases). Trimming took off 7 bases at V and 7 bases at J, with 25 bases between the two ends. The germline V gene encodes CDR1 LNHDA and CDR2 SQIVND (reference sequence). The CDR3 runs to 16 residues. CDR3 sequence: CASNLGGQSFPGGYTF. CDR3 bases: TGTGCCAGTAATCTAGGGGGACAATCCTTTCCTGGTGGCTACACCTTC.

The chain recombines TRBV6-2 or TRBV6-3 with TRBJ1-1; D is unclear. Trimming shortened V by 4 bases and J by 1 base, and 13 bases separated the two germline ends. The CDR3 covers 15 residues. CDR1 and CDR2 from the germline V gene are MNHEY and SVGEGT. CDR3 bases: TGTGCCAGCAGTTTCCGAGGAGGCCGGAACACTGAAGCTTTCTTT. Amino acid sequence: CASSFRGGRNTEAFF.

V usage is TRBV6-2 or TRBV6-3 and J usage is TRBJ2-5, with 7 nucleotides matching TRBD1. The CDR3 is 12 residues long. The V and J ends lost 2 bases and 14 bases, in that order; junction bases with no gene match: 8. Germline values: CDR1 MNHEY, CDR2 SVGEGT. The CDR3 DNA reads TGTGCCAGCAGTTACCCTGACAGGGCTCGTTACTTC. It codes for CASSYPDRARYF.

V usage is TRBV7-2 and J usage is TRBJ2-1; 10 nucleotides line up with TRBD2. CDR1 and CDR2 (germline): SGHTA, FQGNSA. CDR3 length: 15 amino acids. The J segment lost 9 bases and the V segment lost 5 bases, leaving 10 bases of the junction unmatched. The CDR3 region is CASSKAGGQRGEQFF. CDR3 sequence (DNA): TGTGCCAGCAGCAAAGCGGGAGGGCAAAGGGGTGAGCAGTTCTTC.

The chain combines TRBV3-1 (or the pseudogene TRBV3-2) with TRBJ2-7, with D unclear. Trimming took off 6 bases at V and 0 bases at J, with 12 bases between the two ends. In germline, CDR1 is LGHDT, CDR2 YNNKEL (reference sequence). The CDR3 covers 14 residues. CDR3 nucleotide sequence: TGTGCCAGCAGTCCTCAAGCGTCCTCCTACGAGCAGTACTTC. Translated, it gives CASSPQASSYEQYF.

V is TRBV5-4 and J is TRBJ1-2; 8 bases are shared with TRBD1. V lost 0 bases and J lost 8; bases outside the gene matches: 9. This CDR3 is 15 amino acids long. Germline assignment: CDR1 SGHNT and CDR2 YYREEE (reference sequence). Here the CDR3 reads CASSLGPGGFGGYTF. As DNA, the CDR3 is TGTGCCAGCAGCTTGGGTCCAGGGGGCTTTGGCGGCTACACCTTC.

This chain links TRBV18 with TRBJ2-3, with 16 bases identical to TRBD2. V was pared by 6 bases and J by 3 bases, with 18 bases of the junction left unmatched. The germline gives CDR1 KGHSH, CDR2 LQKENI. This CDR3 region has 21 residues. The CDR3 DNA sequence: TGTGCCAGCTCCCTGACGATCCCGGGACTAGCGGGAGGGCCTGGAACAGATACGCAGTATTTT. The encoded protein is CASSLTIPGLAGGPGTDTQYF.

The rearrangement links TRBV5-4 to TRBJ2-1; 7 bases agree with TRBD2. Per germline, CDR1 SGHNT and CDR2 YYREEE (reference sequence). The junction had 4 bases not matched to a gene; V was cut back by 4 bases and J by 6 bases. The CDR3 length is 13 residues. CDR3 sequence: CASSGGLFNEQFF. In DNA form, the CDR3 reads TGTGCCAGCAGCGGGGGACTATTCAATGAGCAGTTCTTC.